The entry below gives a single T cell receptor beta chain sequence along with its context. Its antigen is currently unknown. The data were taken from a study of blood T cells in healthy people across ages. V was trimmed by 1 base and J by 6 bases, leaving 10 bases between them. The CDR3 extends over 15 amino acids. CDR1 and CDR2 from the germline V gene are LGHNA and YNFKEQ. Overall study results and limits: Measured against age, TCR beta diversity per million T cells decreased in a roughly linear manner. The percentage of naive T cells correlated strongly with TCR beta diversity.

It was with a sample-barcoded 5' primer and a J-beta primer mix that a second PCR of roughly 7 to 12 cycles was run. A tag from a template-switch adaptor with 12 random nucleotides marked each cDNA molecule. TCRdb ran MiXCR on the 5' RACE reads and lists one entry per CDR3 protein. The sample includes nearly 800,000 distinct CDR3 sequences, about 61% of them seen just once. The draw of peripheral blood yielded around 10 milliliters from each donor. This sequence was found in a man aged 40-55 years in good health. The rearrangement joins TRBV4-2 to TRBJ1-6; perhaps TRBD1 as D (5 bases). The source material was blood. The CDR3 loop is CASSQGGGINSPLHF. The CDR3 DNA follows: TGTGCCAGCAGCCAAGGGGGGGGGATTAATTCACCCCTCCACTTT.